Listed below are T cell receptor beta chains from one sample, sequenced in a study of regulatory dendritic cells for organ transplantation. Data came from immunoSEQ multiplex PCR; TCRdb stores just in-frame clones and leaves some out. The sample shows 9,000 to 13,000 clones, around 66% of them seen only once. Sequenced material: memory CD8+ T cells from blood. Receptors were obtained from a human donor in good health. The CDR3 runs from the conserved cysteine through the conserved F or W. The order of the fields is J gene, D gene, clone size, V gene, CDR3 protein, CDR3 DNA. D genes are given only for firm matches. Size tells how often a clone was seen (once, few, many) or the class of an expanded clone, and some rows leave it out.

>TRBJ1-5|TRBD1|few|TRBV28
CASSFLMTGGDFTWGQPQHF
TGTGCCAGCAGTTTCCTGATGACAGGGGGTGATTTTACTTGGGGTCAGCCCCAGCATTTT
>TRBJ2-1|-|few|TRBV6-1
CASSETAGSYNEQFF
TGTGCCAGCAGTGAGACTGCCGGCTCCTACAATGAGCAGTTCTTC
>TRBJ1-1|-|-|TRBV6-1
CASSVRENTEAFF
TGTGCCAGCAGCGTCAGAGAGAACACTGAAGCTTTCTTT
>TRBJ1-1|TRBD1|-|TRBV27
CASSLPLGQGRTEAFF
TGTGCCAGCAGCCTCCCGTTGGGACAGGGCCGCACTGAAGCTTTCTTT
>TRBJ2-2|-|-|TRBV7-3
CASSLTNTGELFF
TGTGCCAGCAGCTTAACGAACACCGGGGAGCTGTTTTTT
>TRBJ2-5|TRBD2|-|TRBV4-2
CASSQGGGRTQYF
TGTGCCAGCAGCCAAGGCGGGGGTAGGACCCAGTACTTC
>TRBJ1-2|-|-|TRBV4-3
CASSQGWVDNYGYTF
TGCGCCAGCAGCCAGGGCTGGGTCGACAACTATGGCTACACCTTC
>TRBJ2-7|TRBD1|-|TRBV27
CATQPGTGGYEQYF
TGTGCCACACAGCCCGGGACAGGGGGCTACGAGCAGTACTTC
>TRBJ1-3|-|-|TRBV23-1
CASSQLQGSSSGNTIYF
TGCGCCAGCAGTCAGTTACAGGGTAGTTCCTCTGGAAACACCATATATTTT
>TRBJ2-2|TRBD2|-|TRBV9
CASSVGGTSFGTGELFF
TGTGCCAGCAGCGTAGGAGGGACTAGTTTTGGGACCGGGGAGCTGTTTTTT
>TRBJ2-7|TRBD2|-|TRBV7-9
CASRFGTSGDHEQYF
TGTGCCAGCAGGTTCGGGACTAGCGGGGACCACGAGCAGTACTTC